This T cell receptor (beta chain) stems from a study of blood T cell repertoires in COVID-19. In the study overall: Samples representing acute and convalescent COVID-19 were sourced from the United States, Italy and Spain. PBMCs, B-cell-depleted T cells, or T cells provided the cDNA or gDNA that made up the material.

Source study methods: For nucleated cells, counts were estimated from reference gene primer amplification. The method was immunoSEQ multiplex PCR; TCRdb's version includes in-frame clones alone and lacks a portion of them. V and J calls and clone size come straight from that table; D and trimming were deduced from the DNA. The sample contains about 55,000 clones, approximately 84% of which appear only once. Germline V CDR1 and CDR2: SGDLS, YYNGEE. V was cut by 0 bases and J by 4 bases, with 11 bases left in between. The CDR3 loop spans 15 amino acids. This clone appeared once. The sequence derives from a man in his 70s with acute or convalescent COVID-19. Material for sequencing was peripheral blood. V gene TRBV9 combines with J gene TRBJ2-1; D remains ambiguous. CDR3 amino acids: CASSVGGSTYNEQFF. CDR3 DNA sequence: TGTGCCAGCAGCGTAGGAGGATCGACGTACAATGAGCAGTTCTTC.